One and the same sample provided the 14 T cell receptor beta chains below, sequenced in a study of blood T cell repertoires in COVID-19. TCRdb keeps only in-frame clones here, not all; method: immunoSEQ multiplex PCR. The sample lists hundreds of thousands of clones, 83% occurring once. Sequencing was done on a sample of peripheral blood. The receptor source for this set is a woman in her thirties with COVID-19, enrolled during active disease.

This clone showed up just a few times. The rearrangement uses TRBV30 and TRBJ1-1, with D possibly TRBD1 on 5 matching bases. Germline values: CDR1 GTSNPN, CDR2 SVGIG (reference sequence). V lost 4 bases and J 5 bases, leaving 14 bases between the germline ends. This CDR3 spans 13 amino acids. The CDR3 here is CAWNMMGGTEAFF. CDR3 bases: TGTGCCTGGAATATGATGGGGGGGACTGAAGCTTTCTTT.

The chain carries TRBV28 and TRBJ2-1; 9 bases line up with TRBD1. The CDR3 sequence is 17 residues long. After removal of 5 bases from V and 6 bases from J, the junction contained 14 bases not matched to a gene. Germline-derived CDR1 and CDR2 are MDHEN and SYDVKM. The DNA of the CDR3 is TGTGCCAGCAGTCGAACCCTCGGGACAGGGAGGCTCAATGAGCAGTTCTTC. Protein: CASSRTLGTGRLNEQFF.

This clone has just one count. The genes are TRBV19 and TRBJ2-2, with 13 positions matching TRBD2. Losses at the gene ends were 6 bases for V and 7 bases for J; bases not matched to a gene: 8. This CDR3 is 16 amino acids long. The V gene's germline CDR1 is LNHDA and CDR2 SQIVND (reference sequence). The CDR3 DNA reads TGTGCCAGTAGGCCCGGGACTAGCGGGATAGGCGGGGAGCTGTTTTTT. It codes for CASRPGTSGIGGELFF.

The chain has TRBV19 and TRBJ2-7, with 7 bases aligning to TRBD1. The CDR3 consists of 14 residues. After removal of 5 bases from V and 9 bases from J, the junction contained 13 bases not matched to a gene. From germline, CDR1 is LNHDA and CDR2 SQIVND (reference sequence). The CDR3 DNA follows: TGTGCCAGTAGTGCTGGACAGGATCTACGAGGGCAGTACTTC. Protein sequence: CASSAGQDLRGQYF.

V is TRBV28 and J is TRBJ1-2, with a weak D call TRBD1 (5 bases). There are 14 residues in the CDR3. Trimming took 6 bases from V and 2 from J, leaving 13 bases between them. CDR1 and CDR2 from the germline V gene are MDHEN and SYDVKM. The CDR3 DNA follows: TGTGCCAGCAGGCCCGTGGGGCCCAACTATGGCTACACCTTC. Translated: CASRPVGPNYGYTF.

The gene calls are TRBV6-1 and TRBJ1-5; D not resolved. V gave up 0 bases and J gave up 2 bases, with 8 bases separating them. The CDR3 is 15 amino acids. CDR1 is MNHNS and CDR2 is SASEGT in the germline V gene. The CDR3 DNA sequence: TGTGCCAGCAGTGAAGCGCTACGGGGCAATCAGCCCCAGCATTTT. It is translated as CASSEALRGNQPQHF.

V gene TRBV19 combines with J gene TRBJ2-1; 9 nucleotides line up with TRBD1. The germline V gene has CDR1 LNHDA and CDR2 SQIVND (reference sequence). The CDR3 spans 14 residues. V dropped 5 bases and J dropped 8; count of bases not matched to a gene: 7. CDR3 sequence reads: CASSAHRGQYEQFF. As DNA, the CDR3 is TGTGCCAGTAGTGCACACAGGGGGCAGTATGAGCAGTTCTTC.

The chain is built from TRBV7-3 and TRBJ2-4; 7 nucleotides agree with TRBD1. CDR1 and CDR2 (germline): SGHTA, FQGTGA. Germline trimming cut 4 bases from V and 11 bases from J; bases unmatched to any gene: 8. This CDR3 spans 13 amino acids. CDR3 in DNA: TGTGCCAGCAGCTCTTATGAAGGGGGCCTTCAGTACTTC. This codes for CASSSYEGGLQYF.

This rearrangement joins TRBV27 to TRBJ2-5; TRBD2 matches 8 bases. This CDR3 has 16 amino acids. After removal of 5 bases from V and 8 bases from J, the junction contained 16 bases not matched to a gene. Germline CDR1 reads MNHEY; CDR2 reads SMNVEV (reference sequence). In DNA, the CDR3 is TGTGCCAGCAGTCCCTTAATCACTAGCGGCTCTGGAACCCAGTACTTC. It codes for CASSPLITSGSGTQYF.

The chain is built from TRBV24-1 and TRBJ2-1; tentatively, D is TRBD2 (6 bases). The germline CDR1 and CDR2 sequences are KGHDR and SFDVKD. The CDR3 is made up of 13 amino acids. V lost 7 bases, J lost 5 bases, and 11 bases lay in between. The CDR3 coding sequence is TGTGCCACCAGGGAGGGGCCAAACAATGAGCAGTTCTTC. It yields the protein CATREGPNNEQFF.

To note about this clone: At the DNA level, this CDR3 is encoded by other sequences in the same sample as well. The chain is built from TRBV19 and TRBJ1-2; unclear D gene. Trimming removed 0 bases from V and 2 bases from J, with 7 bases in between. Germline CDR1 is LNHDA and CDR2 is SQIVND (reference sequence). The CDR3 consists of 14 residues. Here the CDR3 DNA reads TGTGCCAGTAGTATAGACAGAGGGAACTATGGCTACACCTTC. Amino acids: CASSIDRGNYGYTF.

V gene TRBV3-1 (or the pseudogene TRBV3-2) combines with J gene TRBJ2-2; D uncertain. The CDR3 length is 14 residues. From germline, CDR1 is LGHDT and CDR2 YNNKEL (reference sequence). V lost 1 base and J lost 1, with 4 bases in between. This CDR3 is CASSQGGNTGELFF. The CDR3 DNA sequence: TGTGCCAGCAGCCAAGGCGGGAACACCGGGGAGCTGTTTTTT.

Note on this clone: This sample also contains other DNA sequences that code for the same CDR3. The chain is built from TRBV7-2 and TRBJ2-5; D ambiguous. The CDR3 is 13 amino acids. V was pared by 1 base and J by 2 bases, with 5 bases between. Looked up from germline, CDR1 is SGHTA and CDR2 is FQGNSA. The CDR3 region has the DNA TGTGCCAGCAGCTTAGGAGTTCAAGAGACCCAGTACTTC. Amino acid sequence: CASSLGVQETQYF.

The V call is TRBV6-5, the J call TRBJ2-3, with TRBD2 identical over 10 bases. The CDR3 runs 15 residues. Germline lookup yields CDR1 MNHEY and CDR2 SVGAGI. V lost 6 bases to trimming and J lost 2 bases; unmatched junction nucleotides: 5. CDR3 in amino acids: CASRFSGGDTDTQYF. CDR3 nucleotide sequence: TGTGCCAGCAGGTTCAGCGGGGGGGACACAGATACGCAGTATTTT.